The clone carrying this T cell receptor beta chain was found a few times. Both iRepertoire HTBI primers and Arm-PCR of CDR3 regions were used to build the TCR beta libraries. TCRdb recomputed calls from the multiplex PCR reads with MiXCR, one row per CDR3 protein. The sample yields approximately 460,000 distinct CDR3 sequences, 16% seen once. The time point is: newly diagnosed GD, antithyroid drugs for less than 3 months. Generation of the TCR library employed RNA extracted from PBMCs. This entry is derived from a study of regulatory T cells in long-lasting Graves disease. V was trimmed by 5 bases and J by 1 base, leaving 17 bases between them. There are 16 residues in the CDR3. In germline, CDR1 is SGHNT, CDR2 YENEEA. This sample also belongs to another study, concerning T cells in Graves' hyperthyroidism and ophthalmopathy.

V gene TRBV11-3 combines with J gene TRBJ2-5; the D gene is possibly TRBD2 (6 bases). The source is a woman between 25 and 40 years old with Graves disease. The starting material was peripheral blood mononuclear cells (PBMCs), obtained at new diagnosis, from a patient treated with antithyroid drugs. As DNA, the CDR3 is TGTGCCAGCAGCCCTAGCGCTTGGCGGGGCCAAGAGACCCAGTACTTC. Residues: CASSPSAWRGQETQYF.